This TCR beta chain was profiled in a study of post-analysis software for immune sequencing data. Notes on the study in general: The five TRBV segments detected at higher frequency in patients than in controls included TRBV5-6, TRBV5-1 and TRBV20-1.

The trim removed 4 bases at V and 3 bases at J, leaving 10 bases unmatched. CDR3 length: 16 amino acids. Looked up from germline, CDR1 is LGHNA and CDR2 is YNFKEQ. This clonotype was detected many times. Its specificity is unknown. TCR beta cDNA libraries had unique molecular identifiers. From the PCR reads, TCRdb called clonotypes with MiXCR, one entry per CDR3 protein. The data show 750,000 to 950,000 distinct CDR3 sequences, with approximately 50% seen just once and approximately 4.2% held by the top ten. The gene calls are TRBV4-2 and TRBJ2-7, with 9 bases fitting TRBD2. This sequence was found in a girl between 10 and 17 years old with multiple sclerosis. Sequenced sample: blood. The CDR3 spells CASSPRASGDDYEQYF. CDR3 nucleotides: TGTGCCAGCAGCCCCCGGGCTAGCGGGGACGACTACGAGCAGTACTTC.